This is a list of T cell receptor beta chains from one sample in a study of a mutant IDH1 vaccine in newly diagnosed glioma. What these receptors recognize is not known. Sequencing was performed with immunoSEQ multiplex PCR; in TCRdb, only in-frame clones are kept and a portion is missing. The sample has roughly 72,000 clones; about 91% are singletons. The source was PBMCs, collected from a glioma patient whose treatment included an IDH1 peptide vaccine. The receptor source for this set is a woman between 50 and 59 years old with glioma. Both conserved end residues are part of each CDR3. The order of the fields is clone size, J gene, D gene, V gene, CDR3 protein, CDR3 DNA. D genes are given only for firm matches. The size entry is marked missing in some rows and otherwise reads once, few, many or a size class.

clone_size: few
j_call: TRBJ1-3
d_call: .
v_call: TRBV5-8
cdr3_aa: CASSFAASAGNTIYF
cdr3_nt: TGTGCCAGCAGCTTCGCGGCCAGCGCTGGAAACACCATATATTTT

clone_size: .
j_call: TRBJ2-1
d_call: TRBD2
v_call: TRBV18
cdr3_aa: CASSRTSGHYNEQFF
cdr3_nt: TGTGCCAGCTCACGGACTAGCGGACACTACAATGAGCAGTTCTTC

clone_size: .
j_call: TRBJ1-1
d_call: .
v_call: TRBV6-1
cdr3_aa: CASSALQGSTEAFF
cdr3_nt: TGTGCCAGCAGTGCCCTCCAGGGGAGCACTGAAGCTTTCTTT

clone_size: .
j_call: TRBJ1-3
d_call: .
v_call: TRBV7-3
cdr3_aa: CASSPSSGNTIYF
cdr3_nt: TGTGCCAGCAGCCCGAGCTCTGGAAACACCATATATTTT

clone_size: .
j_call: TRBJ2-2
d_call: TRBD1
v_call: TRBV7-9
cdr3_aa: CASSLGQGNTGELFF
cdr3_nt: TGTGCCAGCAGCCTGGGACAGGGGAACACCGGGGAGCTGTTTTTT

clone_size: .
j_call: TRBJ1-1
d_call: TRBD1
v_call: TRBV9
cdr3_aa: CASSVAVQGVGTEAFF
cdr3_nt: TGTGCCAGCAGCGTAGCGGTGCAGGGGGTGGGGACTGAAGCTTTCTTT

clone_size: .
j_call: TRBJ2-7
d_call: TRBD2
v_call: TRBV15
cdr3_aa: CATSRTYGGGRVYEQYF
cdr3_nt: TGTGCCACCAGCAGGACGTACGGGGGCGGGAGGGTATACGAGCAGTACTTC

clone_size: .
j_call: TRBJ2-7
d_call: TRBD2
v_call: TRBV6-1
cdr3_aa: CASSLAGEFYEQYF
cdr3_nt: TGTGCCAGCAGCTTAGCGGGAGAGTTCTACGAGCAGTACTTC

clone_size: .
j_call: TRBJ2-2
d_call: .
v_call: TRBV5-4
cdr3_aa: CASSLLGGGTGELFF
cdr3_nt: TGTGCCAGCAGCTTGCTCGGGGGCGGAACCGGGGAGCTGTTTTTT

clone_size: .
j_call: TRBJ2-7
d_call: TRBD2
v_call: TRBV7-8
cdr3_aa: CASSAGGVSASFSYEQYF
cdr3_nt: TGTGCCAGCAGCGCGGGGGGGGTATCGGCGTCCTTCTCCTACGAGCAGTACTTC

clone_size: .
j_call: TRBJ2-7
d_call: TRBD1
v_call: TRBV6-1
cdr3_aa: CASSLRGTGPYEQYF
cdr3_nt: TGTGCCAGCAGCCTCCGCGGGACAGGCCCCTACGAGCAGTACTTC

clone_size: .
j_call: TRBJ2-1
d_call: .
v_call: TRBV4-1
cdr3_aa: CTSSQGGLPYNEQFF
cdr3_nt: TGCACCAGCAGCCAAGGAGGCTTGCCCTACAATGAGCAGTTCTTC

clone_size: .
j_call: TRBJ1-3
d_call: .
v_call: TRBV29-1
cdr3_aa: CSVEDTALRNTIYF
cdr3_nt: TGCAGCGTTGAAGACACTGCCCTAAGAAACACCATATATTTT

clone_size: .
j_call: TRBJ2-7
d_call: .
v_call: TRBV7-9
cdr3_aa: CASSFGNYEQYF
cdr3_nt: TGTGCCAGCAGCTTCGGCAATTACGAGCAGTACTTC

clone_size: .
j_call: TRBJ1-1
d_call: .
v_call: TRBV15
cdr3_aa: CATSRVRAMNTEAFF
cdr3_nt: TGTGCCACCAGCAGAGTTAGGGCTATGAACACTGAAGCTTTCTTT

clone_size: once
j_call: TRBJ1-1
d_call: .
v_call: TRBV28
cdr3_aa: CASLIQFGGTEAFF
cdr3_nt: TGTGCCAGCCTAATACAATTTGGGGGCACTGAAGCTTTCTTT

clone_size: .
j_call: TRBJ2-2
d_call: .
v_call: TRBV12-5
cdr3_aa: CASGLRRDRTTGELFF
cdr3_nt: TGTGCTAGTGGTTTGAGGCGGGACAGAACAACCGGGGAGCTGTTTTTT

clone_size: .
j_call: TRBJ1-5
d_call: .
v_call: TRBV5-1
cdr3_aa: CASSLGHGGQPQHF
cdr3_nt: TGCGCCAGCAGCTTGGGGCATGGAGGACAGCCCCAGCATTTT

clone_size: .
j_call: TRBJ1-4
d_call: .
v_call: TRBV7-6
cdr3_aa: CASSANSGAWKLFF
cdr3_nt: TGTGCCAGCAGCGCGAATTCAGGGGCATGGAAACTGTTTTTT

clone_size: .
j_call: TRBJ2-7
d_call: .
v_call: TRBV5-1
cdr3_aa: CASGRVRLGILEQYF
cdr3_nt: TGCGCCAGCGGCCGGGTGAGACTAGGGATTTTAGAGCAGTACTTC

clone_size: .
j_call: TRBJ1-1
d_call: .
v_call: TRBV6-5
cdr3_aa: CASSYSGGNTEAFF
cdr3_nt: TGTGCCAGCAGTTACTCCGGGGGGAACACTGAAGCTTTCTTT

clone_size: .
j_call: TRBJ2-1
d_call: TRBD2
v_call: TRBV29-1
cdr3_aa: CSVASSSGRGHEQFF
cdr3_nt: TGCAGCGTTGCCTCCTCTAGCGGGAGGGGCCATGAGCAGTTCTTC

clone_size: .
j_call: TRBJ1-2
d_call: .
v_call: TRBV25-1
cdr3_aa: CASRAGSGYTF
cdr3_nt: TGTGCCAGCAGGGCAGGGTCTGGCTACACCTTC

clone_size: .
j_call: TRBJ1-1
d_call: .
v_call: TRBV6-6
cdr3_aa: CASSYSQRAITFF
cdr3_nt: TGTGCCAGCAGTTACTCGCAACGGGCGATAACTTTCTTT

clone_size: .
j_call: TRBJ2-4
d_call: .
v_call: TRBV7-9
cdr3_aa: CASSLSHRDAKNIQYF
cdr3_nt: TGTGCCAGCAGCTTATCGCACAGGGATGCCAAAAACATTCAGTACTTC

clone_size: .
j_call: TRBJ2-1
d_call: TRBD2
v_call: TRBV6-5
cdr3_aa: CASKISGSKHNEQFF
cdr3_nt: TGTGCCAGCAAGATCAGCGGGAGCAAGCACAATGAGCAGTTCTTC

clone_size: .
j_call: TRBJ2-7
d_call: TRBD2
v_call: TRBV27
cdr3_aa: CASSIPTLLAGGTYEQYF
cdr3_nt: TGTGCCAGCAGTATCCCCACACTTCTAGCGGGAGGGACCTACGAGCAGTACTTC

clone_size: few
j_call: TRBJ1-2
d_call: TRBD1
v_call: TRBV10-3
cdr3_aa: CAIRGDRGSDGYTF
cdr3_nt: TGTGCCATCAGGGGGGACAGGGGGAGCGATGGCTACACCTTC

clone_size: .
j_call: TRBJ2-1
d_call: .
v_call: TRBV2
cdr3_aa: CASSWVSSDNEQFF
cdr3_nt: TGTGCCAGCAGTTGGGTCTCCAGCGACAATGAGCAGTTCTTC

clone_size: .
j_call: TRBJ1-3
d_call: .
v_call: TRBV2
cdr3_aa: CASSEAHNSGNTIYF
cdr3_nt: TGTGCCAGCAGTGAAGCGCACAACTCTGGAAACACCATATATTTT

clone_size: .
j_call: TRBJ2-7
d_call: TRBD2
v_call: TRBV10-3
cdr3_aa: CAISGTSGGSSYEQYF
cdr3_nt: TGTGCCATCAGCGGGACTAGCGGGGGTAGCTCCTACGAGCAGTACTTC